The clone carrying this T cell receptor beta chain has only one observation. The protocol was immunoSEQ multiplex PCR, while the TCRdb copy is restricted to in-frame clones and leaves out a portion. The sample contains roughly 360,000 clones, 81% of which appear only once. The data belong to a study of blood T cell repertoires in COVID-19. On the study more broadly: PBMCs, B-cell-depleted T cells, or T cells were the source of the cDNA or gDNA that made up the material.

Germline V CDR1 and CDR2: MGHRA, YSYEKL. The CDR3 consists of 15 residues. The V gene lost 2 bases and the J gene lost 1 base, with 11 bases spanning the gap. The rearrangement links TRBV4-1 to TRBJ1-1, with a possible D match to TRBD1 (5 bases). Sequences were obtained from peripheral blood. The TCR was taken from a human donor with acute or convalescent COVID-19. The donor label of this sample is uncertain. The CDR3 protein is CASSQHFQGNTEAFF. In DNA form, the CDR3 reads TGCGCCAGCAGCCAACACTTTCAGGGGAACACTGAAGCTTTCTTT.